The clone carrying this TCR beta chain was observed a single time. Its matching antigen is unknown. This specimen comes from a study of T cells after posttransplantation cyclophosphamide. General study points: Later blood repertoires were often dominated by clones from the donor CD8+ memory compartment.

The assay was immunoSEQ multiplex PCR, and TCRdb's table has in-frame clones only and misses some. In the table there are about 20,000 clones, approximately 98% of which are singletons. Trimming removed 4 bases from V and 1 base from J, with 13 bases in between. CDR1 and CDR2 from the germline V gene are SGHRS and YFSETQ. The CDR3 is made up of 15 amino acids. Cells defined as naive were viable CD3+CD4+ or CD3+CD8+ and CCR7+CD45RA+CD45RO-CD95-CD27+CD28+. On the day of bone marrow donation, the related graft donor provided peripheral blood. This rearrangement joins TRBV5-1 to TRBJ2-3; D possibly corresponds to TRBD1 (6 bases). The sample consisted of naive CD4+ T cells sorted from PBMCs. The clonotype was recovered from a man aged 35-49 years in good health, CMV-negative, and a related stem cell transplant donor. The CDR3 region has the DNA TGCGCCAGCAGCCTAACAGGGTACGGCACAGATACGCAGTATTTT. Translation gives CASSLTGYGTDTQYF. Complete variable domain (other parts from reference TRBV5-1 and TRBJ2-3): KAGVTQTPRYLIKTRGQQVTLSCSPISGHRSVSWYQQTPGQGLQFLFEYFSETQRNKGNFPGRFSGRQFSNSRSEMNVSTLELGDSALYLCASSLTGYGTDTQYFGPGTRLTVL.